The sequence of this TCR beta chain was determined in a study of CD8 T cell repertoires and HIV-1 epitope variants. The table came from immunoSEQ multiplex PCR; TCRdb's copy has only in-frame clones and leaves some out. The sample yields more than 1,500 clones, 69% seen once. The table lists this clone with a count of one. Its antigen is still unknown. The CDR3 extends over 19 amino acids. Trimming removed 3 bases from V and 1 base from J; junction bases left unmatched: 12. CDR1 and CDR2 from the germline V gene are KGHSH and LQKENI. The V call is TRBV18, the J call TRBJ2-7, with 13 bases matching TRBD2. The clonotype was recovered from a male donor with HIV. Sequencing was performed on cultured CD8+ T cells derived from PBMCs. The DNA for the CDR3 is TGTGCCAGCTCACCTGGGACTAGCGGGACGAGGTCTCCATCCTACGAGCAGTACTTC. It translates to CASSPGTSGTRSPSYEQYF.